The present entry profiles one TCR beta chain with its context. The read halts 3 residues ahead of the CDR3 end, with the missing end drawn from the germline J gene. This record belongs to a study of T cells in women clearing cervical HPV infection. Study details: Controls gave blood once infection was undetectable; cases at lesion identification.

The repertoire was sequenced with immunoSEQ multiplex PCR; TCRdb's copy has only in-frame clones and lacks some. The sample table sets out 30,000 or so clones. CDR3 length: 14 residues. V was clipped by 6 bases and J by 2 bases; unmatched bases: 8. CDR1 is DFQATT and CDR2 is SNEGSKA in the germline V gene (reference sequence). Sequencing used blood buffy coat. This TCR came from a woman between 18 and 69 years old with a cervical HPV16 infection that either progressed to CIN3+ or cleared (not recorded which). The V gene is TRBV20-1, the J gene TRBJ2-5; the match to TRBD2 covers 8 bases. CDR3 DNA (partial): TGCAGTGCAAAGACTAGCGACTATCAAGAGACC. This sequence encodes CSAKTSDYQET. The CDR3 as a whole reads CSAKTSDYQETQYF.